Listed here is a single T cell receptor beta chain. The CDR3 is 15 amino acids. The V end lost 3 bases, the J end lost 1 base, and 12 bases lay between the germline ends. CDR1 DFQATT and CDR2 SNEGSKA come from the germline V gene (reference sequence). TCRdb ran MiXCR on the 5' RACE reads and lists one entry per CDR3 protein. The sample carries some 42,000 distinct CDR3 sequences, about 6% recorded once. This sample stems from a study of early T cells in non-severe SARS-CoV-2 infection. This TCR was recovered from an adult who was a healthcare worker with PCR-confirmed SARS-CoV-2 infection or an uninfected control (not recorded which). The sample was whole blood, taken at baseline. The gene calls are TRBV20-1 and TRBJ2-2; D is unclear. This CDR3 is CSARRHPLNTGELFF. CDR3 sequence (DNA): TGCAGTGCTAGGAGGCACCCTTTGAACACCGGGGAGCTGTTTTTT.